A single sample gave rise to the 7 T cell receptor beta chains below, sequenced in a study of OX40 agonist ivuxolimab in advanced cancers. Clones were sequenced by immunoSEQ multiplex PCR, and TCRdb holds only the in-frame ones, with some missing. The repertoire includes tens of thousands of clones, about 89% of them detected once, and roughly 12% sits in the top ten. Sequenced here: CD4+ or CD8+ T cells sorted from blood, sampled in a trial of the OX40 agonist ivuxolimab. All receptors derive from an adult with an advanced solid tumor such as melanoma, head and neck, liver or kidney cancer.

The V call is TRBV5-4, the J call TRBJ2-3; 7 bases align to TRBD2. The germline CDR1 and CDR2 sequences are SGHNT and YYREEE (reference sequence). V lost 1 base and J lost 0; bases outside the gene matches: 5. This CDR3 has 16 residues. In nucleotides, the CDR3 is TGTGCCAGCAGCTTGCGGGACTACACTAGCACAGATACGCAGTATTTT. Its protein product is CASSLRDYTSTDTQYF.

This chain joins TRBV15 and TRBJ1-6, with 8 bases that match TRBD1. V trimming: 3 bases; J trimming: 7 bases; junction bases outside the gene matches: 2. The CDR3 has 14 residues. Germline V gene sequence: CDR1 LNHNV, CDR2 YYDKDF (reference sequence). This chain's CDR3 is CATSRDRDNSPLHF. The CDR3 DNA follows: TGTGCCACCAGCAGGGACAGGGACAATTCACCCCTCCACTTT.

The rearrangement links TRBV5-6 to TRBJ2-1; unclear D gene. The CDR3 runs to 14 residues. CDR1 and CDR2 (germline): SGHDT, YYEEEE. V lost 0 bases and J lost 1, with 5 bases in between. The CDR3 DNA reads TGTGCCAGCAGCTTGGGGTCATCCTACAATGAGCAGTTCTTC. It specifies CASSLGSSYNEQFF.

This clone was observed once. The rearrangement links TRBV6-6 to TRBJ1-5, with D possibly matching TRBD1 (5 bases). There are 13 residues in the CDR3. Germline-derived CDR1 and CDR2 are MNHNY and SVGAGI (reference sequence). Trimming left V 7 bases short and J 4 bases short, with 11 bases between. The CDR3: CASKDRGNQPQHF. CDR3 sequence (DNA): TGTGCCAGCAAAGATAGGGGTAATCAGCCCCAGCATTTT.

The V gene is TRBV18, the J gene TRBJ2-1, with D possibly being TRBD1 (5 bases). CDR1 and CDR2 (germline): KGHSH, LQKENI. Between the trimmed V and J ends, which lost 8 bases and 2 bases, there was a span of 13 bases. This CDR3 has 14 amino acids. The CDR3 DNA is TGTGCCAGCGCGACCTGGGGCGCCTACAATGAGCAGTTCTTC. Its protein is CASATWGAYNEQFF.

The chain couples TRBV28 to TRBJ2-1; tentatively, D is TRBD1 or TRBD2 (5 bases each). Trimming cost V 4 bases and J 4 bases, with 17 bases left between them. The CDR3 contains 16 residues. The germline gives CDR1 MDHEN, CDR2 SYDVKM. In DNA form, the CDR3 reads TGTGCCAGCAGTTCCAGTCGAACCGAGGGGTACAATGAGCAGTTCTTC. It specifies CASSSSRTEGYNEQFF.

The CDR3 is CASSLGPGNEQYF. Here the CDR3 DNA reads TGTGCCAGCAGCTTGGGGCCGGGAAACGAGCAGTACTTC. The chain links TRBV11-2 to TRBJ2-7; D may be TRBD1 or TRBD2 (5 bases each). The CDR3 runs 13 residues. CDR1 and CDR2 (germline): SGHAT, FQNNGV. The V gene lost 3 bases and the J gene lost 5 bases, with 11 bases spanning the gap.